This paragraph covers one TCR beta chain sequence. Germline lookup yields CDR1 MGHRA and CDR2 YSYEKL. The CDR3 totals 16 residues. V was trimmed by 0 bases and J by 4 bases, leaving 13 bases between them. Per the original data handling: Reference gene primer amplification yielded estimated nucleated cell counts. Only in-frame clones appear in the TCRdb table, and some are missing; sequencing was by immunoSEQ multiplex PCR. Clone size and the V and J calls come from that table; the DNA yielded D and trimming. The table has 180,000 or so clones, 88% seen once; the top ten hold roughly 1.6%. The sample comes from a study of blood T cell repertoires in COVID-19.

Sample: peripheral blood. The chain carries TRBV4-1 and TRBJ1-3; unclear D gene. This TCR came from a young man with active or convalescent COVID-19. The CDR3 DNA is TGCGCCAGCAGCCAAGACCGTTTCGCAGTCGGAAACACCATATATTTT. Translation gives CASSQDRFAVGNTIYF.